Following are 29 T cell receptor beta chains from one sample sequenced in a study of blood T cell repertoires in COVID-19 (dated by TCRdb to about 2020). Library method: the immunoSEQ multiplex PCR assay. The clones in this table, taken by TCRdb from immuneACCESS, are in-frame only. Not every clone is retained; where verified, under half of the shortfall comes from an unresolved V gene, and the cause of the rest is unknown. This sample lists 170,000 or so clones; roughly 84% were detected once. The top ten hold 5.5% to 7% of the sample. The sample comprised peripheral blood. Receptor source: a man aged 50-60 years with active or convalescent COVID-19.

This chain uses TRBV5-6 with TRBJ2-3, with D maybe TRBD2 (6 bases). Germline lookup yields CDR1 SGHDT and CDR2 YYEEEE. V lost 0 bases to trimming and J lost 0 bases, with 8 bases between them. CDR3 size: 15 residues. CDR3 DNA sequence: TGTGCCAGCAGCTTGGGTCGGGGGAGCACAGATACGCAGTATTTT. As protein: CASSLGRGSTDTQYF. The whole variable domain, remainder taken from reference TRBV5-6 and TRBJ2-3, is DAGVTQSPTHLIKTRGQQVTLRCSPKSGHDTVSWYQQALGQGPQFIFQYYEEEERQRGNFPDRFSGHQFPNYSSELNVNALLLGDSALYLCASSLGRGSTDTQYFGPGTRLTVL.

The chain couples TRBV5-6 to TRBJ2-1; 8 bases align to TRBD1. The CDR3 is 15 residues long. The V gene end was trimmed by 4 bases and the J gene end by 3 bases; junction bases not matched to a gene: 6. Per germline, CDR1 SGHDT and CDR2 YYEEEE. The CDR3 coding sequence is TGTGCCAGCAGCCGAGACAGGGGCCTCTACAATGAGCAGTTCTTC. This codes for CASSRDRGLYNEQFF.

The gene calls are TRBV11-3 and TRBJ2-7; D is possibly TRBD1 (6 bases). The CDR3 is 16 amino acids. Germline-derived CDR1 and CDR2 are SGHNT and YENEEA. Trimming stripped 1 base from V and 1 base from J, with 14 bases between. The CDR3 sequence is CASSLGQGTGSYEQYF. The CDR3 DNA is TGTGCCAGCAGCTTAGGCCAAGGAACAGGGTCCTACGAGCAGTACTTC.

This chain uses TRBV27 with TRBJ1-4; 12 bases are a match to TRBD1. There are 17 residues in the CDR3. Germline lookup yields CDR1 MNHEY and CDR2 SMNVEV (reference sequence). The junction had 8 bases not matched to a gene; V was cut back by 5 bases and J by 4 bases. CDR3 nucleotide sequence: TGTGCCAGCAGTCCCTGGGACAGGGGGCTCTTTAATGAAAAACTGTTTTTT. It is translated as CASSPWDRGLFNEKLFF.

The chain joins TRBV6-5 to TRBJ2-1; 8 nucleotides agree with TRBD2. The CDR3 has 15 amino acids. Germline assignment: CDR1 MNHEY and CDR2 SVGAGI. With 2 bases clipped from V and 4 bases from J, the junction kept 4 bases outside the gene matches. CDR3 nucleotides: TGTGCCAGCAGTTACGAGACTAGCGTATACAATGAGCAGTTCTTC. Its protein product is CASSYETSVYNEQFF.

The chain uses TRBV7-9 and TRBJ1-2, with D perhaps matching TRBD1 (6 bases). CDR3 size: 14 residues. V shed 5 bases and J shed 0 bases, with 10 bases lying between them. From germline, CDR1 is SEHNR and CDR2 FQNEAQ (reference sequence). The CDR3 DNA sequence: TGTGCCAGCAGCCCAGACAGGACTAACTATGGCTACACCTTC. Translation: CASSPDRTNYGYTF.

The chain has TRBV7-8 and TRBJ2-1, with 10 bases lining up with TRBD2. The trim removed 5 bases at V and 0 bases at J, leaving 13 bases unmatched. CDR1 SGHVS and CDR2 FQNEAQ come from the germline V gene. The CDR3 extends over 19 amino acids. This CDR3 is CASSGMASGSLSSYNEQFF. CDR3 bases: TGTGCCAGCAGCGGGATGGCTAGCGGGAGCCTTTCCTCCTACAATGAGCAGTTCTTC.

CDR3 sequence: CASSAGLALKEQYF. The CDR3 nucleotides are TGTGCCAGCAGTGCGGGACTAGCGCTTAAAGAGCAGTACTTC. V is TRBV2 and J is TRBJ2-7, with 10 positions matching TRBD2. The length of the CDR3 is 14 residues. Germline assignment: CDR1 SNHLY and CDR2 FYNNEI. J was trimmed by 7 bases and V by 4 bases; bases with no gene match: 7.

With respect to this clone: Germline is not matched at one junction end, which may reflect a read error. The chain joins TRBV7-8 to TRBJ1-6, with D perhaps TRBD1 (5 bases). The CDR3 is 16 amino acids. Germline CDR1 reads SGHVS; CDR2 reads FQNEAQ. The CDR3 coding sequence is TGTGCCAGCAGCCGCCGCGCCGGACATGGTAATCCACCCCTCCACTTT. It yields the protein CASSRRAGHGNPPLHF.

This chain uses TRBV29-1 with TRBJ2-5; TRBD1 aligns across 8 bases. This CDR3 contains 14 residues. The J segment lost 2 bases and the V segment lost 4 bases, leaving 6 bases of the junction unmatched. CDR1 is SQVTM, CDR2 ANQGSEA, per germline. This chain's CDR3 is CSVVGDRIQETQYF. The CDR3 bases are TGCAGCGTTGTGGGGGACAGGATACAAGAGACCCAGTACTTC.

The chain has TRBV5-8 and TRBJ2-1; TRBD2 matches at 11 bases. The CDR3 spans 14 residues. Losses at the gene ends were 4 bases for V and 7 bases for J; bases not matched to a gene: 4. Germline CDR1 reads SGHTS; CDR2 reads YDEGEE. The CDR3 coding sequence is TGTGCCAGCAGCCTCCGGACTAGCGGGAATGAGCAGTTCTTC. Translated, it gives CASSLRTSGNEQFF. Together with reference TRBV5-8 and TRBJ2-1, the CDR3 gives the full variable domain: EAGVTQSPTHLIKTRGQQATLRCSPISGHTSVYWYQQALGLGLQFLLWYDEGEERNRGNFPPRFSGRQFPNYSSELNVNALELEDSALYLCASSLRTSGNEQFFGPGTRLTVL.

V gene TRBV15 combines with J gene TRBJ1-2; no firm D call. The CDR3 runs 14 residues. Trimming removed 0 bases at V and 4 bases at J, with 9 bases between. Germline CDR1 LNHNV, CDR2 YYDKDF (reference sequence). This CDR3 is CATSRDQDGYGYTF. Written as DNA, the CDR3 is TGTGCCACCAGCAGAGACCAGGATGGCTATGGCTACACCTTC.

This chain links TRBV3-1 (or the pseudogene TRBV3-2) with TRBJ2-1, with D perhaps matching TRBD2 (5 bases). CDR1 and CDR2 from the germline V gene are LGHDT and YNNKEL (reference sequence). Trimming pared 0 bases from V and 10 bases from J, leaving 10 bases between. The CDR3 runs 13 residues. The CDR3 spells CASSQEGGGEQFF. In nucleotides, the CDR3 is TGTGCCAGCAGCCAAGAAGGCGGAGGCGAGCAGTTCTTC.

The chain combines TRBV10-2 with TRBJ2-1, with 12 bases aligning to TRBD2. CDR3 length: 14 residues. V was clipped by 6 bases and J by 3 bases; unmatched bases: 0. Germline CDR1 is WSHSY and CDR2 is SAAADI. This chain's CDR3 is CASRTSGGYNEQFF. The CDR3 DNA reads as TGCGCCAGCAGGACTAGCGGGGGCTACAATGAGCAGTTCTTC.

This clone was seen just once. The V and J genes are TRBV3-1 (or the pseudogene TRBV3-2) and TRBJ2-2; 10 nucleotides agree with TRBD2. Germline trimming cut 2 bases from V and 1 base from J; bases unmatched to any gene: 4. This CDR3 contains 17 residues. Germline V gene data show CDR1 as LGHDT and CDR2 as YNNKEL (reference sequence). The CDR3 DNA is TGTGCCAGCAGCCAAAAACGGACTAGCGGGAACACCGGGGAGCTGTTTTTT. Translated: CASSQKRTSGNTGELFF.

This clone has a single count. DNA of the CDR3: TGTGCCACTCGACCCAGCGGGAGTTACGAGCAGTACTTC. This codes for CATRPSGSYEQYF. This chain connects TRBV7-2 to TRBJ2-7; 8 bases agree with TRBD2. V shed 10 bases, J shed 4 bases, and the junction held 9 bases outside the gene matches. Germline V gives CDR1 SGHTA, CDR2 FQGNSA. The CDR3 has 13 residues.

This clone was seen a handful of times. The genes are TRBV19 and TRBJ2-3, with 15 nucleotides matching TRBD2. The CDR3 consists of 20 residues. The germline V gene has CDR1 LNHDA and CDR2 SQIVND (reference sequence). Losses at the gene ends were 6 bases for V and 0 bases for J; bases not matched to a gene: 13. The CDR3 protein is CASREKSGLAGGGSTDTQYF. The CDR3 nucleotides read TGTGCCAGTAGAGAAAAATCGGGACTAGCGGGGGGCGGTAGCACAGATACGCAGTATTTT. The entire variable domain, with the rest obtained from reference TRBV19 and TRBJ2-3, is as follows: DGGITQSPKYLFRKEGQNVTLSCEQNLNHDAMYWYRQDPGQGLRLIYYSQIVNDFQKGDIAEGYSVSREKKESFPLTVTSAQKNPTAFYLCASREKSGLAGGGSTDTQYFGPGTRLTVL.

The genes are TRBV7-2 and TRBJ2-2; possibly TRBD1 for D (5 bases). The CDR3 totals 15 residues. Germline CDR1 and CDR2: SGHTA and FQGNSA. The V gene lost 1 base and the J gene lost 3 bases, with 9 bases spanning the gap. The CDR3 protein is CASSLGRVDTGELFF. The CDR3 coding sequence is TGTGCCAGCAGCTTAGGCAGGGTAGACACCGGGGAGCTGTTTTTT.

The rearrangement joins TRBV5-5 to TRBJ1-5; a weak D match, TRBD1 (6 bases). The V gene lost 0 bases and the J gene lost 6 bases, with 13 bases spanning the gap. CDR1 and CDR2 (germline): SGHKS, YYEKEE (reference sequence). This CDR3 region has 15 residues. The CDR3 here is CASSLDGGAGQPQHF. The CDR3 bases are TGTGCCAGCAGCTTGGATGGGGGCGCGGGTCAGCCCCAGCATTTT.

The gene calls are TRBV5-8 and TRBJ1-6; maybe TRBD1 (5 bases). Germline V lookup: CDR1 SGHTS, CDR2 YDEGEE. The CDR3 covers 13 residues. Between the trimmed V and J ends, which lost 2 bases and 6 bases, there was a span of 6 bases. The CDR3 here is CASSFRANSPLHF. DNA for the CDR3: TGTGCCAGCAGCTTCAGGGCTAATTCACCCCTCCACTTT.

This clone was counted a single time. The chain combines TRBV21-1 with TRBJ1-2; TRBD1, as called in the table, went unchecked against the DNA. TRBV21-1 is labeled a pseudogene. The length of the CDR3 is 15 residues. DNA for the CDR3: TGTGCCAGCAACCCACGACAGGGGGAGACCTATGGCTACACCTTC. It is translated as CASNPRQGETYGYTF.

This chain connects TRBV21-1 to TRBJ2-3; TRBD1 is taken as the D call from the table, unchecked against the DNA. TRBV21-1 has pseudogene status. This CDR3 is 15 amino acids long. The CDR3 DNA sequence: TGTGCCAGCAGCAATCGGACAGGGGTCACAGATACGCAGTATTTT. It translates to CASSNRTGVTDTQYF.

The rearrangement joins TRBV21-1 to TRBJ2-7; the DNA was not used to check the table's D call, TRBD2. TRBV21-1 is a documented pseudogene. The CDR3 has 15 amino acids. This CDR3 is CASSKAKRGRYEQYF. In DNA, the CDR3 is TGTGCCAGCAGCAAAGCTAAGCGGGGCCGATACGAGCAGTACTTC.

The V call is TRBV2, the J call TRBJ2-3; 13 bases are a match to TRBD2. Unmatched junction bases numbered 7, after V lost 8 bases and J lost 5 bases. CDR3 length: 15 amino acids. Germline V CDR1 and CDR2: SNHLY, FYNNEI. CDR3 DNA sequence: TGTGCCAGCGAAACTAGCGGGAGGGGGGTAGATACGCAGTATTTT. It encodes CASETSGRGVDTQYF.

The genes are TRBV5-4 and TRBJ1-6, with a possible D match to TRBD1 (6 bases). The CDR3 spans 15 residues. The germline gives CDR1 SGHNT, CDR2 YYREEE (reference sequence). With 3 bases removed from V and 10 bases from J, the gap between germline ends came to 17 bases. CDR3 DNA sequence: TGTGCCAGCAGCTCGGGGGGGGGCACAGGATCACCCCTCCACTTT. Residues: CASSSGGGTGSPLHF.

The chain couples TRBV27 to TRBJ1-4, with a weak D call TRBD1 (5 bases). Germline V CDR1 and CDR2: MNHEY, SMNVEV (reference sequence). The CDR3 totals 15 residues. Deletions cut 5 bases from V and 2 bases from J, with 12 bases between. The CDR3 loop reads CASSDSYFTNEKLFF. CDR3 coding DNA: TGTGCCAGCAGTGACAGTTACTTCACTAATGAAAAACTGTTTTTT.

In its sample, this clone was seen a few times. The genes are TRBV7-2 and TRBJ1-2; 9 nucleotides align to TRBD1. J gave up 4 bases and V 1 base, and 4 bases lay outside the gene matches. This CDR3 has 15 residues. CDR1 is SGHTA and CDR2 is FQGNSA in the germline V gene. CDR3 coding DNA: TGTGCCAGCAGCTTAGGGGACAGGGTTGCCTATGGCTACACCTTC. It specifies CASSLGDRVAYGYTF.

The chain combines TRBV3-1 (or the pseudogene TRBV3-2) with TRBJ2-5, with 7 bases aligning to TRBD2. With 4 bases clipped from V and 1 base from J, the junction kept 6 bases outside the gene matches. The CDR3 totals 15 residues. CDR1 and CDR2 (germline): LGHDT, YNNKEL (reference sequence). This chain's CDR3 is CASSPRLASQETQYF. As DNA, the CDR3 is TGTGCCAGCAGCCCTAGACTAGCCTCCCAAGAGACCCAGTACTTC.

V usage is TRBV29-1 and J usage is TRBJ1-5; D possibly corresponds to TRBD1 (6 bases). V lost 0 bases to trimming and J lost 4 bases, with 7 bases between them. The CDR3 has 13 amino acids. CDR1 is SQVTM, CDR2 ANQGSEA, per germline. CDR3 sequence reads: CSVEDRGNQPQHF. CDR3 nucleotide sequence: TGCAGCGTTGAAGATAGGGGGAATCAGCCCCAGCATTTT.